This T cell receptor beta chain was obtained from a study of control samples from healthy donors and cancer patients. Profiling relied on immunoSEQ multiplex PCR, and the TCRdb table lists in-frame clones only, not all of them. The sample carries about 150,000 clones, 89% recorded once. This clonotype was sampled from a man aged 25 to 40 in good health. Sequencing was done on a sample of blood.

CDR3 region: CASSILAGGEQYF. DNA for the CDR3: TGTGCCAGCAGTATTCTAGCGGGAGGCGAGCAGTACTTC. The gene calls are TRBV2 and TRBJ2-7; 11 nucleotides align to TRBD2. Germline-derived CDR1 and CDR2 are SNHLY and FYNNEI. J was trimmed by 6 bases and V by 5 bases; bases with no gene match: 3. This CDR3 comprises 13 residues.